This T cell receptor beta chain was sequenced during a study of T cell clones after liver transplantation. Using immunoSEQ multiplex PCR, the repertoire was profiled, and TCRdb retains in-frame clones only, with some absent. The sample has about 51,000 clones; 85% to 90% are singletons. The sequencing used CD8+ T cells from blood, collected 12 months after liver transplant. This receptor was taken from a human patient who received a liver transplant. Some of the T cells may derive from the graft donor.

The CDR3 DNA reads as TGTGCCAGTACCACGGGGGGGGTCTTGGAAGCTTTCTTT. Translating gives CASTTGGVLEAFF. The chain uses TRBV19 and TRBJ1-1, with a possible D match to TRBD1 (5 bases). CDR1 is LNHDA, CDR2 SQIVND, per germline (reference sequence). V lost 7 bases and J 8 bases, leaving 17 bases between the germline ends. CDR3 length equals 13 residues.